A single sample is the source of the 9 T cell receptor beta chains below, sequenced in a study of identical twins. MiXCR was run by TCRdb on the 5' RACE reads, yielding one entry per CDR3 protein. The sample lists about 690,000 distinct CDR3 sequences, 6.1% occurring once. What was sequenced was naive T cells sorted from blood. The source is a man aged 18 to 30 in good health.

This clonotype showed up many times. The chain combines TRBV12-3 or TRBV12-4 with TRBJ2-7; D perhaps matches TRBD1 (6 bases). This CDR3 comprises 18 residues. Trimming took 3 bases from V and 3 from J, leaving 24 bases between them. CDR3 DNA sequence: TGTGCCAGCAGTTTTCAAATAGGGGGATCCACCCTAATCTACGAGCAGTACTTC. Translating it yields CASSFQIGGSTLIYEQYF.

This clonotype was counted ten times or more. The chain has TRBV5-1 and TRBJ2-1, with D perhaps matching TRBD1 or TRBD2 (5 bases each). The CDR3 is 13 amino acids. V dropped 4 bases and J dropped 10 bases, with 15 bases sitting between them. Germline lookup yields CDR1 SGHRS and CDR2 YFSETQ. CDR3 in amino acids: CASSPGTSTEQFF. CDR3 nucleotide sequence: TGCGCCAGCAGCCCCGGGACCTCCACGGAGCAGTTCTTC.

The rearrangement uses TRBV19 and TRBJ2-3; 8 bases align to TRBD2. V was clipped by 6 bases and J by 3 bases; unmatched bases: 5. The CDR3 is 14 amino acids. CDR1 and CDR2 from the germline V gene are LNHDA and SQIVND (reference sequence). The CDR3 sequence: CASRGTSLTDTQYF. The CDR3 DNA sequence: TGTGCCAGTAGAGGGACTAGTCTAACAGATACGCAGTATTTT.

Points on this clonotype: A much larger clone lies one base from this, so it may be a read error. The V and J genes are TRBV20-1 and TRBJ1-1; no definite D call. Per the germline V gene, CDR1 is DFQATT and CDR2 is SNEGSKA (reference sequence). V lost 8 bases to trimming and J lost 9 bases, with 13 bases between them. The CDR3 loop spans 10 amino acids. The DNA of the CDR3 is TGCAGTCCCCCTCTGGGGAAAGCTTTCTTT. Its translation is CSPPLGKAFF.

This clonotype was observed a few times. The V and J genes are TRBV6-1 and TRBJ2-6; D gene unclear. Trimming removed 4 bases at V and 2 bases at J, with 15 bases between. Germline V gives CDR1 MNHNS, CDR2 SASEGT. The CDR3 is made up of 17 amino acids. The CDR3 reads CASSALGISAGANVLTF. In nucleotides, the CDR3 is TGTGCCAGCAGTGCTCTAGGAATATCGGCTGGGGCCAACGTCCTGACTTTC.

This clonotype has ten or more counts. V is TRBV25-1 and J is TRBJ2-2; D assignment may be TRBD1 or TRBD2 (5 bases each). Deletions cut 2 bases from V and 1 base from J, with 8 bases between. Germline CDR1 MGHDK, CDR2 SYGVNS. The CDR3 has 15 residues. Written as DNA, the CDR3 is TGTGCCAGCAGTGAAGAGGGGAGGAACACCGGGGAGCTGTTTTTT. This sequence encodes CASSEEGRNTGELFF.

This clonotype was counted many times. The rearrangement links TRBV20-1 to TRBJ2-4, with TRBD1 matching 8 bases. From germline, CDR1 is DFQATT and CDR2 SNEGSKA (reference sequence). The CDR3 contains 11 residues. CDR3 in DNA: TGCAGAGGACAGGGAGGAAACATTCAGTACTTC. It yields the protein CRGQGGNIQYF.

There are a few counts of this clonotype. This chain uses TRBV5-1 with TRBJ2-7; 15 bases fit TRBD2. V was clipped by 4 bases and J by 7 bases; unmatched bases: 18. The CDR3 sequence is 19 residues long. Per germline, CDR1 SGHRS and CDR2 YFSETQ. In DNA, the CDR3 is TGCGCCAGCAGCCCGGGGGGGCTCGGGACTAGCGGGAGGCCGGGTGAGCAGTACTTC. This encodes CASSPGGLGTSGRPGEQYF.

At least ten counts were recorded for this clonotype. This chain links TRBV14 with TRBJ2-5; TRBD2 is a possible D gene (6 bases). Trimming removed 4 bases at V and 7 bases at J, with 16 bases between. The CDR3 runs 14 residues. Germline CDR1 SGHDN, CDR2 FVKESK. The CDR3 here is CASSPKTSLGTQYF. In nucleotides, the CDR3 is TGTGCCAGCAGCCCAAAAACTAGCCTTGGGACCCAGTACTTC.